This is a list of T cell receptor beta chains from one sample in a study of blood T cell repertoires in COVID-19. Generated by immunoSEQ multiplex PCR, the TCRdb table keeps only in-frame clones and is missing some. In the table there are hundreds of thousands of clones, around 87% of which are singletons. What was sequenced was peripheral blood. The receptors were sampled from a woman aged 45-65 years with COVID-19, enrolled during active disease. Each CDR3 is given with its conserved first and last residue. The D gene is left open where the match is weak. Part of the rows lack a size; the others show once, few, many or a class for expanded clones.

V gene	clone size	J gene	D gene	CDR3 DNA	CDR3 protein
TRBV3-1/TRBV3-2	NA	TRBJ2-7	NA	TGTGCCAGCAGCCAAGCGTCAGGGGTCGGGTACGAGCAGTACTTC	CASSQASGVGYEQYF
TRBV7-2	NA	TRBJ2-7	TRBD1	TGTGCCAGCAGCCGGGACAGGGGTGGCGAGCAGTACTTC	CASSRDRGGEQYF
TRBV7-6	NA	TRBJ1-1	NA	TGTGCCAGCAGCTTAGTTTATAACACTGAAGCTTTCTTT	CASSLVYNTEAFF
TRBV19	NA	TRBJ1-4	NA	TGTGCCAGTAGTATACGAGCTCTAGCAGCGCCCCGTGGGGAAAAACTGTTTTTT	CASSIRALAAPRGEKLFF
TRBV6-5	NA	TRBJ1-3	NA	TGTGCCAGCAGGGAGAGACCCACAGGAAACACCATATATTTT	CASRERPTGNTIYF
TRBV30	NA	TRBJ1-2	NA	TGTGCCTGGAGTTCTTATACTAACTATGGCTACACCTTC	CAWSSYTNYGYTF
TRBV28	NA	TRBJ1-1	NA	TGTGCCAGCAGTTTACCAGTTTATGGCGGGGGCACTGAAGCTTTCTTT	CASSLPVYGGGTEAFF
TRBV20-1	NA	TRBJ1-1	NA	TGCAGTGGAACAGATAACACTGAAGCTTTCTTT	CSGTDNTEAFF
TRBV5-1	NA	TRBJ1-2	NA	TGCGCCAGCAACTATAACGCGGGAAGGGTGGATGGCTACACCTTC	CASNYNAGRVDGYTF
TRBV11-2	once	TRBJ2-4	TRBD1	TGTGCCAGCAGCCTTTGGACAGGGTTAGCCAAAAACATTCAGTACTTC	CASSLWTGLAKNIQYF
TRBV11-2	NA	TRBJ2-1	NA	TGTGCCAGCAGCTTAGCCCCCAGGCTTCCCTACAATGAGCAGTTCTTC	CASSLAPRLPYNEQFF
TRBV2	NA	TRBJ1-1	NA	TGTGCCAGCGGAGGCGGGGGTCCGAACACTGAAGCTTTCTTT	CASGGGGPNTEAFF
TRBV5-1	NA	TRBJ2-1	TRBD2	TGCGCCAGCAGCTCCTGGGGTGGTACGCGGGAGGGTAAAAATGAGCAGTTCTTC	CASSSWGGTREGKNEQFF
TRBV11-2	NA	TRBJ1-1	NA	TGTGCCAGCAGCTTAGATACAGCCGGAGCTTTCTTT	CASSLDTAGAFF
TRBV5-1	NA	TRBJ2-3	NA	TGCGCCAGCAGCCCATCCCGGGACAACCACCGCACAGATACGCAGTATTTT	CASSPSRDNHRTDTQYF
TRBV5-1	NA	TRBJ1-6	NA	TGCGCCAGCAGCTTGGTCATTGGACAGACGAGAAATTCACCCCTCCACTTT	CASSLVIGQTRNSPLHF
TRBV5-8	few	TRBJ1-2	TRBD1	TGTGCCAGCAGCACGCAGACAGGGCGCCTAGGTGGCTACACCTTC	CASSTQTGRLGGYTF
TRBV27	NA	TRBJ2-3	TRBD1	TGTGCCAGCAGTCTCGGACAGGGGGCGCGGACAGATACGCAGTATTTT	CASSLGQGARTDTQYF
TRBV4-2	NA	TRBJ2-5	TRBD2	TGTGCCAGCAGCCAAGATTGGGGGGAGGGCCGGGAGACCCAGTACTTC	CASSQDWGEGRETQYF
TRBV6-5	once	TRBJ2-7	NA	TGTGCCAGCCGGGACATGCCCTCCTACGAGCAGTACTTC	CASRDMPSYEQYF
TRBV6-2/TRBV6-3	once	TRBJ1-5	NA	TGTGCCAGCAGTTACCAGGCAGGGGCCGAGTCCCGCAATCAGCCCCAGCATTTT	CASSYQAGAESRNQPQHF
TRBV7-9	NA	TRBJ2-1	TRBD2	TGTGCCAGCAGCTTAGGAAGACTAGCGGGAGGACGGGACAATGAGCAGTTCTTC	CASSLGRLAGGRDNEQFF
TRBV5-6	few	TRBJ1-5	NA	TGTGCCAGCAGCTTGGGGGCCCCCAATCAGCCCCAGCATTTT	CASSLGAPNQPQHF
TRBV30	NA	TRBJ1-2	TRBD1	TGTGCCTGGAGTGTAGGGACAGGGCCGCGCCGACGTTATGGCTACACCTTC	CAWSVGTGPRRRYGYTF
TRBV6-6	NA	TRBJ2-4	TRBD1	TGTGCCAGCAGTTATTCCGGGACAGGGGGAAACATTCAGTACTTC	CASSYSGTGGNIQYF
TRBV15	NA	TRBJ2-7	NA	TGTGCCACCAGCAGAGATCCGGGAGCGTCTATCGAGCAGTACTTC	CATSRDPGASIEQYF
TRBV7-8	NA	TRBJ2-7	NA	TGTGCCAGCAGCTCCCGAAGGGGGTACTACGAGCAGTACTTC	CASSSRRGYYEQYF
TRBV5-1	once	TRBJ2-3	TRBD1	TGCGCCAGCAGCTTGGAGGGGGCGTTGTCGAGGGCCACAGATACGCAGTATTTT	CASSLEGALSRATDTQYF
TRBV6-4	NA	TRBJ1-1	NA	TGTGCCAGTTCGAAGACAGCAAACACTGAAGCTTTCTTT	CASSKTANTEAFF
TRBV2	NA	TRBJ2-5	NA	TGTGCCAGCAGTGACAACATGAGGGAGACCCAGTACTTC	CASSDNMRETQYF
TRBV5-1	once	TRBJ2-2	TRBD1	TGCGCCAGCAGCTTACGGGACAGGGGCGCGGCGGACACCGGGGAGCTGTTTTTT	CASSLRDRGAADTGELFF
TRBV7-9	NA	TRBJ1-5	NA	TGTGCCAGCAGCCCCGGGACAAGCAATCAGCCCCAGCATTTT	CASSPGTSNQPQHF
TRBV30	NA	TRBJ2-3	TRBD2	TGTGCCTGGACATTAGCGGGAGGTTCGCACACAGATACGCAGTATTTT	CAWTLAGGSHTDTQYF
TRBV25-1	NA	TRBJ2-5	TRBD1	TGTGCCAGCAGTCTCGCCGGGACAGGGTTGGGAGAAGTGACCCAGTACTTC	CASSLAGTGLGEVTQYF
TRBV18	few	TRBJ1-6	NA	TGTGCCAGCTCTTCATCCCAGGGTTCCAATTCACCCCTCCACTTT	CASSSSQGSNSPLHF
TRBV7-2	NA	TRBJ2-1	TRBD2	TGTGCCAGCAGCTTAGAGGCGGGAGTCGGGTACAATGAGCAGTTCTTC	CASSLEAGVGYNEQFF
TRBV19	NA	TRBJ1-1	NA	TGTGCCAGTAGTATCAACAGACTGAACACTGAAGCTTTCTTT	CASSINRLNTEAFF
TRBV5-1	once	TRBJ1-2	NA	TGCGCCAGCAGCTTGGACGGTACTAACTATGGCTACACCTTC	CASSLDGTNYGYTF
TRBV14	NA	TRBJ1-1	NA	TGTGCCAGCAGCCAAGTCGGGCGGGGGGTAAACACTGAAGCTTTCTTT	CASSQVGRGVNTEAFF
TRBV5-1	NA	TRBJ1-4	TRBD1	TGCGCCAGCAGCCCTGGACAGGGGACCTGGGAAAAACTGTTTTTT	CASSPGQGTWEKLFF
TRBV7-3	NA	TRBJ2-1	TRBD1	TGTGCCAGCAGCTCGTCGACAGGGGGCGCACATGAGCAGTTCTTC	CASSSSTGGAHEQFF
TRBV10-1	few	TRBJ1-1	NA	TGCGCCAGCAGTGAAGGGGTTGAAGCTTTCTTT	CASSEGVEAFF